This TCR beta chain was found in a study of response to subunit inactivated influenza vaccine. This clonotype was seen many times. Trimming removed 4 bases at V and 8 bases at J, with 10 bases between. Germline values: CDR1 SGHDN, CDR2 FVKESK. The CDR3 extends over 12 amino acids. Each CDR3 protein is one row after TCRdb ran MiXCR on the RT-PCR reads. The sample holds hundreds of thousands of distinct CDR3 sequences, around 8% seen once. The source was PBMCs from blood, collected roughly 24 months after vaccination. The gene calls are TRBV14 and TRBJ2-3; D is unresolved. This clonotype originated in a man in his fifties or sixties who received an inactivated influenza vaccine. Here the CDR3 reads CASSPDLGTQYF. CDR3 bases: TGTGCCAGCAGCCCTGACTTGGGTACGCAGTATTTT.